Here is one TCR beta chain with its context. The data are from a study of T cell responses to AZD1222 COVID-19 vaccine. Clones were read by immunoSEQ multiplex PCR, and TCRdb kept only the in-frame ones, dropping some. The sample yields about 48,000 clones, 80% to 90% seen once. The V gene's germline CDR1 is SGDLS and CDR2 YYNGEE. The J segment lost 5 bases and the V segment lost 0 bases, leaving 5 bases of the junction unmatched. This CDR3 has 15 amino acids. The genes are TRBV9 and TRBJ1-2; 9 nucleotides match TRBD1. Sequencing used peripheral blood, obtained 28 days after the second AZD1222 dose. The clonotype was recovered from an adult who received the AZD1222 COVID-19 vaccine. CDR3 nucleotide sequence: TGTGCCAGCAGCGTAGGGGCAGGGACAGGGTATGGCTACACCTTC. It encodes CASSVGAGTGYGYTF.